The TCR beta chain described here comes from a study of high-grade serous ovarian cancer treatment subgroups. Whole-study results and caveats: Different patients shared almost no repertoire; same-patient tumors shared about 0.1 to 0.79. Clonal relatedness tracked neoantigen level, and by trend copy number and mutation load.

The CDR3 covers 15 residues. Germline CDR1 is SNHLY and CDR2 is FYNNEI. Trimming took 5 bases from V and 0 from J, leaving 11 bases between them. The tumor samples were collected prior to definitive surgery or chemotherapy. With regard to this clone: The antigen is not known.

TCRdb keeps only in-frame clones here, not all; method: immunoSEQ multiplex PCR. The data show some 15,000 clones, around 85% seen once. Source material: tumor tissue. J is TRBJ1-5 and V is TRBV2, with a tentative D call TRBD1 (5 bases). This receptor was taken from a human donor with high-grade serous ovarian cancer. The CDR3 DNA follows: TGTGCCAGCAGTAAGGGGCAGAATAGCAATCAGCCCCAGCATTTT. Its translation is CASSKGQNSNQPQHF. The full variable domain, its missing parts supplied by reference TRBV2 and TRBJ1-5, is EPEVTQTPSHQVTQMGQEVILRCVPISNHLYFYWYRQILGQKVEFLVSFYNNEISEKSEIFDDQFSVERPDGSNFTLKIRSTKLEDSAMYFCASSKGQNSNQPQHFGDGTRLSIL.